These 4 T cell receptor beta chains were all obtained from the same sample, sequenced in a study of Ad26.COV2.S vaccination and SARS-CoV-2 variants. Indicated treatment: around 19 received Ad26.COV2.S at low or high dose, single or two shots; 5 received placebo; per-sample allocation not given. Day 63 after the first vaccine or placebo injection was the time point for sampling. Assay used: immunoSEQ multiplex PCR; TCRdb lists only in-frame clones, some missing. The sample has approximately 410,000 clones, more than 75% seen once. The specimen comprised peripheral blood, sampled in a trial of Ad26.COV2.S vaccine versus placebo. These TCRs come from a person between 18 and 65 years old who received the Ad26.COV2.S COVID-19 vaccine or a placebo.

The chain combines TRBV27 with TRBJ1-5, with 7 bases matching TRBD1. The germline V gene has CDR1 MNHEY and CDR2 SMNVEV (reference sequence). After removal of 0 bases from V and 2 bases from J, the junction contained 4 bases not matched to a gene. CDR3 length: 16 amino acids. In nucleotides, the CDR3 is TGTGCCAGCAGTTTATCGCATACAGGGGGCAATCAGCCCCAGCATTTT. It yields the protein CASSLSHTGGNQPQHF.

The chain employs TRBV5-1 and TRBJ1-1, with 10 bases that match TRBD1. This CDR3 spans 16 amino acids. The V gene's germline CDR1 is SGHRS and CDR2 YFSETQ. J was trimmed by 6 bases and V by 0 bases; bases with no gene match: 8. CDR3 loop: CASSLDGTGVSSEAFF. In nucleotides, the CDR3 is TGCGCCAGCAGCTTGGACGGGACAGGGGTTTCGTCTGAAGCTTTCTTT.

V usage is TRBV24-1 and J usage is TRBJ2-1, with a possible D match to TRBD1 (6 bases). CDR3 size: 16 residues. The V end was cut by 6 bases, the J end by 0 bases, with 14 bases between. The germline CDR1 and CDR2 sequences are KGHDR and SFDVKD. The CDR3 coding sequence is TGTGCCACCAGTACACGGACAGCCAGCTCCTACAATGAGCAGTTCTTC. The encoded protein is CATSTRTASSYNEQFF.

The chain joins TRBV29-1 to TRBJ2-1; no firm D call. The CDR3 consists of 10 residues. Germline CDR1 is SQVTM and CDR2 is ANQGSEA. Trimming cost V 4 bases and J 7 bases, with 5 bases left between them. The chain's CDR3 is CSVVWNEQFF. CDR3 sequence (DNA): TGCAGCGTTGTATGGAATGAGCAGTTCTTC.